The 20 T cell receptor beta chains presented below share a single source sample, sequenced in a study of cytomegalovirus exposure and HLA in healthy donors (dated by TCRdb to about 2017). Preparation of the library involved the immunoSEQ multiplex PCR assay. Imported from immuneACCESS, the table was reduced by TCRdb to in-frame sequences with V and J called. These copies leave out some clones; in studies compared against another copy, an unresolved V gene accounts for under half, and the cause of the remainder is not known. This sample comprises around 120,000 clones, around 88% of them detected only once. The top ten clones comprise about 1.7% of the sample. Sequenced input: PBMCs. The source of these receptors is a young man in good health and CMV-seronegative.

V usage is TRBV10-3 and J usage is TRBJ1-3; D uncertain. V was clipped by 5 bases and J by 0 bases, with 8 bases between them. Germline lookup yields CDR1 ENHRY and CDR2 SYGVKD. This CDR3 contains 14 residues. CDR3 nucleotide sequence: TGTGCCATCAGTCGTGGTAGCTCTGGAAACACCATATATTTT. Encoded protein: CAISRGSSGNTIYF.

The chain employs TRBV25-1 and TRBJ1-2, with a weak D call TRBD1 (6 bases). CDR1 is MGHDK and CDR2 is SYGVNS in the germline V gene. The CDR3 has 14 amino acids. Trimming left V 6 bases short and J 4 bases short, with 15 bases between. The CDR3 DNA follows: TGTGCCAGCAGAGACGTTTCCAGGGGCTATGGCTACACCTTC. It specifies CASRDVSRGYGYTF.

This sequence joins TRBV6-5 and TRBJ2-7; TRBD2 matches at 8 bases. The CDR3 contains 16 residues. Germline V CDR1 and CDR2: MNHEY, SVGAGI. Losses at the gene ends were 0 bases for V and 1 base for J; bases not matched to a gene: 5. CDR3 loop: CASSYSGGGISYEQYF. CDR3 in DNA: TGTGCCAGCAGTTACTCTGGCGGGGGGATTTCCTACGAGCAGTACTTC.

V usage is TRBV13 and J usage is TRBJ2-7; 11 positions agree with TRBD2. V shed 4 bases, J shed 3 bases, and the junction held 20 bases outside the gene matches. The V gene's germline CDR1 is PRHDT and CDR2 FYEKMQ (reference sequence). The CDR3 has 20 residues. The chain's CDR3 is CASSSRASSGRAASFYEQYF. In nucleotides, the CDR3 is TGTGCCAGCAGCTCAAGGGCGAGTAGCGGGAGGGCCGCATCATTCTACGAGCAGTACTTC.

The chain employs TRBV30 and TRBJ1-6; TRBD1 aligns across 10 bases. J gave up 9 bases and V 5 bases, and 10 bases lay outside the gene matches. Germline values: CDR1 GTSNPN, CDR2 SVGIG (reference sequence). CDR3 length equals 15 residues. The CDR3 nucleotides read TGTGCCTGGCACTCGAGACAGGGGGCGAGTTCACCCCTCCACTTT. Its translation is CAWHSRQGASSPLHF.

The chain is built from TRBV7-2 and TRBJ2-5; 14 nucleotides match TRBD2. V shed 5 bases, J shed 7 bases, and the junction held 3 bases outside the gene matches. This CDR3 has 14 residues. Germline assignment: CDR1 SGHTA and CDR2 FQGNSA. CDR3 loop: CASSVGLAGGTQYF. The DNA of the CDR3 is TGTGCCAGCAGCGTTGGACTAGCGGGAGGGACCCAGTACTTC.

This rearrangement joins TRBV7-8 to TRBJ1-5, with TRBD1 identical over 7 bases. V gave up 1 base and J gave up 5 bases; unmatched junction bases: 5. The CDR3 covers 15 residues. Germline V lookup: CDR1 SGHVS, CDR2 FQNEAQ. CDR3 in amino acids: CASSLGAGGHQPQHF. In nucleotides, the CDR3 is TGTGCCAGCAGCTTAGGGGCAGGGGGGCATCAGCCCCAGCATTTT.

CDR3 in DNA: TGTGCCTGGAACCTCCAACATAGCGTTTTCACCGGGGAGCTGTTTTTT. It is translated as CAWNLQHSVFTGELFF. The rearrangement joins TRBV30 to TRBJ2-2; D perhaps matches TRBD2 (5 bases). The V and J ends lost 4 bases and 4 bases respectively, with 19 bases between them. There are 16 residues in the CDR3. Germline values: CDR1 GTSNPN, CDR2 SVGIG (reference sequence).

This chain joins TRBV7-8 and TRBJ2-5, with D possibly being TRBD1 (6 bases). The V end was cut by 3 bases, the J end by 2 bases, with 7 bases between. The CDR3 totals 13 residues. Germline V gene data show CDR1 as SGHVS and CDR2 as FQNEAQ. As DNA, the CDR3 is TGTGCCAGCAGCTTGGACAGACAAGAGACCCAGTACTTC. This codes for CASSLDRQETQYF.

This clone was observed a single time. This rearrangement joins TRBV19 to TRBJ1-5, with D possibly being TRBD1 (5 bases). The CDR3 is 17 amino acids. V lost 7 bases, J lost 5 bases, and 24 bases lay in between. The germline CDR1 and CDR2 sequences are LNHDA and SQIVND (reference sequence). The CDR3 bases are TGTGCCAGTACCGAAGTTTGGGGAGGGGAGATGGATCAGCCCCAGCATTTT. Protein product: CASTEVWGGEMDQPQHF. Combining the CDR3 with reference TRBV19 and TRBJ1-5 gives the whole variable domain DGGITQSPKYLFRKEGQNVTLSCEQNLNHDAMYWYRQDPGQGLRLIYYSQIVNDFQKGDIAEGYSVSREKKESFPLTVTSAQKNPTAFYLCASTEVWGGEMDQPQHFGDGTRLSIL.

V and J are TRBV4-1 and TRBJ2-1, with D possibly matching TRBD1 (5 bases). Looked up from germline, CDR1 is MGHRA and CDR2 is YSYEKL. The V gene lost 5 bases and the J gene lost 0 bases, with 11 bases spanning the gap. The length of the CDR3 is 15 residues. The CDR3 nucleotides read TGCGCCAGCAGCTTAGGGGAAAGCTCCTACAATGAGCAGTTCTTC. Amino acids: CASSLGESSYNEQFF.

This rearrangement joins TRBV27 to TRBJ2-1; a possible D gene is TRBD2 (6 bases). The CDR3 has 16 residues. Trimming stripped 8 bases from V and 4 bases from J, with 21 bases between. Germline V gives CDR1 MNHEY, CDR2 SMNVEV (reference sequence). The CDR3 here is CASRLDPGLGYNEQFF. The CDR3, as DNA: TGTGCCAGCCGATTAGACCCGGGACTGGGTTACAATGAGCAGTTCTTC.

CDR3 nucleotides: TGTGCCACCAGAGCGGACAGGGGAGTTAGCAATCAGCCCCAGCATTTT. It translates to CATRADRGVSNQPQHF. The V and J genes are TRBV28 and TRBJ1-5; 9 bases align to TRBD1. This CDR3 has 16 amino acids. The junction had 10 bases not matched to a gene; V was cut back by 10 bases and J by 0 bases. Germline CDR1 and CDR2: MDHEN and SYDVKM.

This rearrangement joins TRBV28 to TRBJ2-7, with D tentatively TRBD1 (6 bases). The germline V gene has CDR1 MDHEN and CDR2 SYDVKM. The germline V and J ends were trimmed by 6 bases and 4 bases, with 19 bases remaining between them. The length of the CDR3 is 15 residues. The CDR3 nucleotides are TGTGCCAGCAGGACTCCACAGGGTAGAGGGTACGAGCAGTACTTC. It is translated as CASRTPQGRGYEQYF.

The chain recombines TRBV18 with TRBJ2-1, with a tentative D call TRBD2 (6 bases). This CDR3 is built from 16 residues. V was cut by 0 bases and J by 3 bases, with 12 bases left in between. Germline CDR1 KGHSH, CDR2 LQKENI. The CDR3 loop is CASSPPEGPNYNEQFF. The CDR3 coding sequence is TGTGCCAGCTCACCACCGGAGGGACCTAACTACAATGAGCAGTTCTTC.

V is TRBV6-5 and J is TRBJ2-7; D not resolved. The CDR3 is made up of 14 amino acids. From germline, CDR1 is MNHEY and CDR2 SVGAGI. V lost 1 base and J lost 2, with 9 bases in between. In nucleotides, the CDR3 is TGTGCCAGCAGTTACTTGGCGGAGACCTACGAGCAGTACTTC. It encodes CASSYLAETYEQYF.

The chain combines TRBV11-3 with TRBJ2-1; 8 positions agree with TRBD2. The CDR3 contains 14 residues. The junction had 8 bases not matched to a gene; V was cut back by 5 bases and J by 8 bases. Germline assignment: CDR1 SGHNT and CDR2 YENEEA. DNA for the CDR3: TGTGCCAGCAGCATAGGACTAGCTCAGCATGAGCAGTTCTTC. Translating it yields CASSIGLAQHEQFF.

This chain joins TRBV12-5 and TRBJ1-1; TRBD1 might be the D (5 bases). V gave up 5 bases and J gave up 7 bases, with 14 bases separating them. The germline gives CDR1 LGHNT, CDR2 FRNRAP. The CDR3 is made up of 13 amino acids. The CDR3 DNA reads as TGTGCTAGTGGTCCCTGGGTCGGGGGTGAAGCTTTCTTT. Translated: CASGPWVGGEAFF.

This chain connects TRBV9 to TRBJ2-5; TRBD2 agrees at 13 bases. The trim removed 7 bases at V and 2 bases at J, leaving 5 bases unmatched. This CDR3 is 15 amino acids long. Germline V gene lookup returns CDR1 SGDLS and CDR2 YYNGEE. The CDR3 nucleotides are TGTGCCAGCCAAAGGACTAGCGGGGGACAAGAGACCCAGTACTTC. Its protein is CASQRTSGGQETQYF. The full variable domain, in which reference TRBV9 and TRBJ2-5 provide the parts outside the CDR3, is DSGVTQTPKHLITATGQRVTLRCSPRSGDLSVYWYQQSLDQGLQFLIQYYNGEERAKGNILERFSAQQFPDLHSELNLSSLELGDSALYFCASQRTSGGQETQYFGPGTRLLVL.

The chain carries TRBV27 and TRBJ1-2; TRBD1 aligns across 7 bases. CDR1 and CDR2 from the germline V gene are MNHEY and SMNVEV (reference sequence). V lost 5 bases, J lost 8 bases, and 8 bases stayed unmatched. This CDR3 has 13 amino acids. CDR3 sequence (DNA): TGTGCCAGCAGTCCAGGGACAGTGTGGGGCTACACCTTC. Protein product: CASSPGTVWGYTF.